These T cell receptor beta chains were read from a single sample in a study of cytomegalovirus exposure and HLA in healthy donors. The assay was immunoSEQ multiplex PCR, and TCRdb's table has in-frame clones only and misses some. The sample lists under 200,000 clones; approximately 67% were seen once. What was sequenced was PBMCs. The receptors stem from a woman in her late teens or twenties in good health and CMV-seropositive. The CDR3 runs from the conserved cysteine through the conserved F or W. D genes are given only for firm matches. Clone size appears in some rows only: once, few, many, or a class for an expanded clone.

d_gene	j_gene	v_gene	abundance	CDR3nt	CDR3aa
TRBD1	TRBJ1-2	TRBV4-3	NA	TGCGCCAGCAGTTACTGGACAGGGGGATCCAACTATGGCTACACCTTC	CASSYWTGGSNYGYTF
TRBD1	TRBJ1-1	TRBV27	once	TGTGCCAGCAGTCTAGGCCTTGGACAGGGGAACACTGAAGCTTTCTTT	CASSLGLGQGNTEAFF
TRBD1	TRBJ2-7	TRBV27	NA	TGTGCCAGCAGCAACTATCGCTACGGACAGGGGTCGGGCGAGCAGTACTTC	CASSNYRYGQGSGEQYF
TRBD1	TRBJ1-4	TRBV28	few	TGTGCCAGCAGCCCCACAACCGGACAGGGGATGCAAAAACTGTTTTTT	CASSPTTGQGMQKLFF
TRBD1	TRBJ2-7	TRBV7-8	few	TGTGCCAGCAGGTCTCGACAGGGAACCTACGAGCAGTACTTC	CASRSRQGTYEQYF
NA	TRBJ1-1	TRBV20-1	NA	TGCAGTGCTAGAGACCCCAGAGGAGCTTTCTTT	CSARDPRGAFF
NA	TRBJ2-7	TRBV28	NA	TGTGCCAGCAGAAACTATGGGTCGACCCGAGGCGAGCAGTACTTC	CASRNYGSTRGEQYF
TRBD2	TRBJ2-5	TRBV30	NA	TGTGCCTGGAGTGCACTAGCGGGGGCCTGGGAGACCCAGTACTTC	CAWSALAGAWETQYF
NA	TRBJ2-3	TRBV5-1	NA	NA	CASSSSGSTDTQYF
NA	TRBJ1-1	TRBV6-5	NA	TGTGCCAGCAGGGGTCTTAGGGAGAAAGCTTTCTTT	CASRGLREKAFF
NA	TRBJ1-1	TRBV6-4	NA	TGTGCCAGCAGTGACGGGGCGGGGGGCACTGAAGCTTTCTTT	CASSDGAGGTEAFF
NA	TRBJ1-4	TRBV5-1	NA	TGCGCCAGCAGAGACAGCCCTAATGAAAAACTGTTTTTT	CASRDSPNEKLFF
TRBD1	TRBJ2-7	TRBV6-1	once	TGTGCCAGCAGTGGGGGGACAGGCCACTCCTACGAGCAGTACTTC	CASSGGTGHSYEQYF
NA	TRBJ2-3	TRBV7-9	NA	TGTGCCAGCAGCCAAACCATTGGCAGCACAGATACGCAGTATTTT	CASSQTIGSTDTQYF
NA	TRBJ2-1	TRBV5-4	NA	TGTGCCAGCAGCTTGGATACAAGCTCCTACAATGAGCAGTTCTTC	CASSLDTSSYNEQFF
TRBD1	TRBJ1-1	TRBV7-8	NA	TGTGCCAGCAGCTTCGACAGGGGGGCTAGGGGGGAAGCTTTCTTT	CASSFDRGARGEAFF
NA	TRBJ1-2	TRBV6-5	NA	TGTGCCAGCAGTACACGGGGGACCTATGGCTACACCTTC	CASSTRGTYGYTF
NA	TRBJ1-4	TRBV6-5	few	TGTGCCAGCAGTTACCAGACAGGCTATAATGAAAAACTGTTTTTT	CASSYQTGYNEKLFF
NA	TRBJ2-6	TRBV29-1	NA	TGCAGCGTCACACCCGAGGGGCAGGGGAACACTGGGGCCAACGTCCTGACTTTC	CSVTPEGQGNTGANVLTF
NA	TRBJ2-7	TRBV4-1	NA	TGCGCCAGCAGCCAAGATTCCTCGGGGTTCGACGAGCAGTACTTC	CASSQDSSGFDEQYF